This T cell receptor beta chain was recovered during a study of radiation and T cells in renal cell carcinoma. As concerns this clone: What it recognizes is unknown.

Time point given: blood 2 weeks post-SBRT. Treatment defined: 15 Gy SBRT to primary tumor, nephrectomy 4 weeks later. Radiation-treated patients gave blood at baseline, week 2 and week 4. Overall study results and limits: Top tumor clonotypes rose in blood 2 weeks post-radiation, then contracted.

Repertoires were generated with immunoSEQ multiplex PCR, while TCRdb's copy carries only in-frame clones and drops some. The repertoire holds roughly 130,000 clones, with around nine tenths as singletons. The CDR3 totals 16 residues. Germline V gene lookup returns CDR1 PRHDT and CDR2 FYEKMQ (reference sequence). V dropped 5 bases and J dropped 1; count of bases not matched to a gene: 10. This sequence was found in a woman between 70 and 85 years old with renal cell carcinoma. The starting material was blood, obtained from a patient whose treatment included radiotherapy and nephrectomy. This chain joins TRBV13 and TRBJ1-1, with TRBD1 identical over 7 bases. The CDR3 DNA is TGTGCCAGCAGCCCGTCAGGGGGTTTAGGGAACACTGAAGCTTTCTTT. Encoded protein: CASSPSGGLGNTEAFF.